A single sample is the source of the 26 T cell receptor beta chains below, sequenced in a study of T-cell memory formation after mild COVID-19. TCRdb re-analysed the 5' RACE reads in MiXCR, keeping a single row per CDR3 protein. This sample carries hundreds of thousands of distinct CDR3 sequences, 20% to 25% of them seen once, and the ten largest clones take 7% to 9%. The sequenced material came from PBMCs or a T cell subset sorted from them (not recorded which). These receptors came from an adult woman who had mild COVID-19 (a few samples of this study predate the infection). Cell type and time point are not known.

There are a few counts of this clonotype. The chain uses TRBV5-1 and TRBJ1-2, with TRBD1 matching over 9 bases. V shed 0 bases and J 6 bases; nucleotides not matched to a gene: 9. CDR3 size: 16 residues. From germline, CDR1 is SGHRS and CDR2 YFSETQ. The CDR3 region has the DNA TGCGCCAGCAGCTTGGGATCCGACAGGGGGTCGAATGGCTACACCTTC. This gives the protein CASSLGSDRGSNGYTF.

The V call is TRBV5-1, the J call TRBJ2-7; either TRBD1 or TRBD2 may supply D (5 bases each). The CDR3 spans 14 residues. The germline CDR1 and CDR2 sequences are SGHRS and YFSETQ. V shed 0 bases and J shed 7 bases, with 14 bases lying between them. CDR3 DNA: TGCGCCAGCAGCTTGGCCTCAGGGACGGGAGAGCAGTACTTC. Its translation: CASSLASGTGEQYF.

This clonotype occurred many times. The rearrangement joins TRBV29-1 to TRBJ2-7, with D perhaps given as TRBD1 or TRBD2 (5 bases each). This CDR3 comprises 13 residues. Between the trimmed V and J ends, which lost 4 bases and 2 bases, there was a span of 12 bases. Germline-derived CDR1 and CDR2 are SQVTM and ANQGSEA. The CDR3 nucleotides are TGCAGCGTTGGGGGGTCAGGAGCCTACGAGCAGTACTTC. This translates into CSVGGSGAYEQYF.

This clonotype turned up a few times. The chain is built from TRBV6-5 and TRBJ1-1; TRBD1 is a possible D gene (5 bases). Trimming removed 1 base at V and 5 bases at J, with 11 bases between. There are 14 residues in the CDR3. Per germline, CDR1 MNHEY and CDR2 SVGAGI. CDR3: CASSYLDGGTEAFF. The DNA for the CDR3 is TGTGCCAGCAGTTACTTGGACGGGGGTACTGAAGCTTTCTTT.

The chain carries TRBV12-3 or TRBV12-4 and TRBJ2-3, with 8 bases matching TRBD2. The CDR3 spans 18 residues. Trimming cost V 2 bases and J 3 bases; bases outside gene matches: 13. CDR3 DNA sequence: TGTGCCAGCAGTTTATCCAGCGGGGGATCGTGGTTTACAGATACGCAGTATTTT. It yields the protein CASSLSSGGSWFTDTQYF.

This chain uses TRBV29-1 with TRBJ1-1; D gene unclear. The CDR3 length is 10 residues. Trimming pared 7 bases from V and 2 bases from J, leaving 5 bases between. Germline V CDR1 and CDR2: SQVTM, ANQGSEA. The DNA of the CDR3 is TGCAGCGGGAGAAACACTGAAGCTTTCTTT. This gives the protein CSGRNTEAFF.

The chain is built from TRBV9 and TRBJ2-7, with no clear D. This CDR3 region has 14 residues. V lost 4 bases to trimming and J lost 0 bases, with 11 bases between them. CDR1 is SGDLS, CDR2 YYNGEE, per germline. CDR3 DNA sequence: TGTGCCAGCAGCCTAGACCATAGCTCCTACGAGCAGTACTTC. Its translation is CASSLDHSSYEQYF.

The chain carries TRBV6-6 and TRBJ1-2, with D tentatively TRBD1 (6 bases). V dropped 5 bases and J dropped 3 bases, with 13 bases sitting between them. In germline, CDR1 is MNHNY, CDR2 SVGAGI (reference sequence). The CDR3 length is 14 residues. CDR3 sequence: CASSPNQGHYGYTF. The CDR3 DNA sequence: TGTGCCAGCAGTCCCAACCAGGGGCACTATGGCTACACCTTC.

This clonotype turned up a few times. The rearrangement links TRBV20-1 to TRBJ1-2, with 10 bases lining up with TRBD1. From germline, CDR1 is DFQATT and CDR2 SNEGSKA (reference sequence). This CDR3 region has 16 residues. Trimming took 0 bases from V and 7 from J; bases not matched to a gene: 11. CDR3 in DNA: TGCAGTGCTAGAGATGGTGCGACAGGGGGCCTCAGTGGCTACACCTTC. It codes for CSARDGATGGLSGYTF.

The chain combines TRBV7-2 with TRBJ2-7; the D is unclear. Between the trimmed V and J ends, which lost 5 bases and 1 base, there was a span of 18 bases. Germline lookup yields CDR1 SGHTA and CDR2 FQGNSA. CDR3 length: 16 residues. CDR3 residues: CASSPDRGVRSYEQYF. The CDR3 region has the DNA TGTGCCAGCAGCCCCGACCGTGGAGTTCGGTCCTACGAGCAGTACTTC.

The chain combines TRBV29-1 with TRBJ2-7; 8 nucleotides align to TRBD1. CDR1 SQVTM and CDR2 ANQGSEA come from the germline V gene. The CDR3 totals 11 residues. The trim removed 7 bases at V and 4 bases at J, leaving 3 bases unmatched. CDR3 residues: CSGGQAYEQYF. In DNA, the CDR3 is TGCAGCGGGGGACAGGCGTACGAGCAGTACTTC.

The chain combines TRBV19 with TRBJ2-6, with no clear D. V was trimmed by 5 bases and J by 0 bases, leaving 17 bases between them. Germline assignment: CDR1 LNHDA and CDR2 SQIVND (reference sequence). The CDR3 loop spans 18 amino acids. CDR3 in DNA: TGTGCCAGTAGTCCCCAAAGGCCAGGTAGCTCTGGGGCCAACGTCCTGACTTTC. Translating gives CASSPQRPGSSGANVLTF.

The sample holds one count of this clonotype. The V gene is TRBV7-2, the J gene TRBJ2-1; either TRBD1 or TRBD2 may fit D (5 bases each). CDR3 length: 13 residues. Trimming removed 0 bases at V and 10 bases at J, with 10 bases between. The V gene's germline CDR1 is SGHTA and CDR2 FQGNSA. The CDR3 sequence is CASSLAGPDEQFF. The CDR3 DNA sequence: TGTGCCAGCAGCTTAGCGGGACCGGACGAGCAGTTCTTC.

The CDR3 reads CASSVDSLGLQPQHF. CDR3 bases: TGTGCCAGCTCGGTGGACAGTTTGGGATTGCAGCCCCAGCATTTT. V gene TRBV3-1 combines with J gene TRBJ1-5; TRBD1 is a possible D gene (6 bases). CDR1 and CDR2 (germline): LGHDT, YNNKEL (reference sequence). CDR3 length: 15 residues. Trimming stripped 8 bases from V and 7 bases from J, with 21 bases between. The entire variable domain, with the rest obtained from reference TRBV3-1 and TRBJ1-5, is as follows: DTAVSQTPKYLVTQMGNDKSIKCEQNLGHDTMYWYKQDSKKFLKIMFSYNNKELIINETVPNRFSPKSPDKAHLNLHINSLELGDSAVYFCASSVDSLGLQPQHFGDGTRLSIL.

The table lists this clonotype with a few counts. The chain is built from TRBV12-3 or TRBV12-4 and TRBJ1-2, with TRBD1 matching 7 bases. Trimming cost V 0 bases and J 6 bases; bases outside gene matches: 4. CDR3 length equals 14 residues. This CDR3 reads CASSLARGGDGYTF. For the CDR3, the DNA is TGTGCCAGCAGTTTAGCGAGAGGGGGCGATGGCTACACCTTC.

This clonotype showed up just a few times. V is TRBV5-4 and J is TRBJ1-3; 8 bases are a match to TRBD1. The CDR3 covers 13 residues. CDR1 is SGHNT, CDR2 YYREEE, per germline (reference sequence). V was pared by 0 bases and J by 14 bases, with 7 bases of the junction left unmatched. CDR3 in amino acids: CASSLELGTGLYF. The CDR3 coding sequence is TGTGCCAGCAGCTTGGAACTCGGGACAGGACTATATTTT.

The V call is TRBV7-2, the J call TRBJ2-7; 16 positions match TRBD2. V shed 5 bases, J shed 6 bases, and the junction held 10 bases outside the gene matches. This CDR3 has 17 residues. Per the germline V gene, CDR1 is SGHTA and CDR2 is FQGNSA. The CDR3 nucleotides read TGTGCCAGCAGCCCTAGGGGACTAGCGGGAGGGCCTGGCGAGCAGTACTTC. It translates to CASSPRGLAGGPGEQYF.

This rearrangement joins TRBV20-1 to TRBJ1-2; 12 nucleotides match TRBD1. Germline trimming cut 3 bases from V and 3 bases from J; bases unmatched to any gene: 2. This CDR3 spans 14 amino acids. Germline loops: CDR1 DFQATT, CDR2 SNEGSKA (reference sequence). The chain's CDR3 is CSARGQGADYGYTF. The CDR3 bases are TGCAGTGCTAGGGGACAGGGGGCTGACTATGGCTACACCTTC.

This chain joins TRBV11-2 and TRBJ2-1; the match to TRBD2 covers 8 bases. Losses at the gene ends were 4 bases for V and 1 base for J; bases not matched to a gene: 9. Germline values: CDR1 SGHAT, CDR2 FQNNGV. The CDR3 totals 17 residues. The chain's CDR3 is CASSSVLAEGSYNEQFF. The CDR3 coding sequence is TGTGCCAGCAGCTCCGTACTAGCGGAGGGGTCCTACAATGAGCAGTTCTTC.

The chain joins TRBV7-2 to TRBJ1-2, with 9 nucleotides matching TRBD1. V was clipped by 4 bases and J by 8 bases; unmatched bases: 11. CDR1 and CDR2 (germline): SGHTA, FQGNSA. The CDR3 spans 15 residues. Here the CDR3 DNA reads TGTGCCAGCAGCTCGGGACAGGGTCAGGTTTGGGGCTACACCTTC. Its translation is CASSSGQGQVWGYTF.

This clonotype came up a few times. This chain uses TRBV20-1 with TRBJ2-1; D remains ambiguous. The CDR3 runs to 15 residues. The ends were cut back, 4 bases at V and 0 bases at J, with 13 bases in the middle. CDR1 DFQATT and CDR2 SNEGSKA come from the germline V gene (reference sequence). The CDR3 DNA follows: TGCAGTGCTACCCCTTTAACGGGCTCCTACAATGAGCAGTTCTTC. Protein sequence: CSATPLTGSYNEQFF.

Ten or more counts support this clonotype. The chain links TRBV5-1 to TRBJ2-7, with a weak D call TRBD2 (6 bases). Germline CDR1 reads SGHRS; CDR2 reads YFSETQ. CDR3 length: 14 residues. Trimming removed 4 bases at V and 3 bases at J, with 14 bases between. For the CDR3, the DNA is TGCGCCAGCAGCGCGGGGACGGCGGGCTACGAGCAGTACTTC. Protein: CASSAGTAGYEQYF.

The sample holds a few counts of this clonotype. The chain has TRBV9 and TRBJ1-1, with 11 bases that match TRBD1. V shed 4 bases and J 3 bases; nucleotides not matched to a gene: 11. The germline gives CDR1 SGDLS, CDR2 YYNGEE. The CDR3 spans 17 residues. The CDR3 DNA follows: TGTGCCAGCAGCCCCGGACAGGGGGCGCTCGTAGACACTGAAGCTTTCTTT. Translated: CASSPGQGALVDTEAFF.

This clonotype appeared a few times. The J gene is TRBJ2-7, the V gene TRBV27, with a possible D match to TRBD1 (5 bases). V was pared by 2 bases and J by 5 bases, with 10 bases between. This CDR3 comprises 13 residues. Germline CDR1 and CDR2: MNHEY and SMNVEV (reference sequence). CDR3 residues: CASSLQGPNEQYF. CDR3 coding DNA: TGTGCCAGCAGTTTACAGGGTCCCAACGAGCAGTACTTC.

This clonotype was seen a handful of times. The chain links TRBV29-1 to TRBJ2-7, with 7 nucleotides matching TRBD2. With 3 bases clipped from V and 1 base from J, the junction kept 3 bases outside the gene matches. The length of the CDR3 is 13 residues. Germline CDR1 SQVTM, CDR2 ANQGSEA. DNA of the CDR3: TGCAGCGTTGACCCCGGGGGGTCCTACGAGCAGTACTTC. This translates into CSVDPGGSYEQYF.

CDR3: CATRATTGNTYNEQFF. The CDR3 DNA is TGTGCCACCAGGGCCACTACAGGGAATACCTACAATGAGCAGTTCTTC. The genes are TRBV24-1 and TRBJ2-1, with a possible D match to TRBD1 (6 bases). The ends were cut back, 7 bases at V and 2 bases at J, with 17 bases in the middle. CDR3 length: 16 amino acids. Germline CDR1 reads KGHDR; CDR2 reads SFDVKD.